This is a list of T cell receptor beta chains from one sample in a study of radiation and T cells in renal cell carcinoma. The method was immunoSEQ multiplex PCR; TCRdb's version includes in-frame clones alone and lacks a portion of them. The data hold 120,000 to 150,000 clones, with around four fifths observed a single time. The specimen comprised blood, sampled from a patient whose treatment included radiotherapy and nephrectomy. The source is a woman aged 50 to 60 with renal cell carcinoma. Each CDR3 is given without its conserved first and last residue.

j_call | v_call | cdr3_aa
TRBJ2-3 | TRBV5-1 | ASSLVRGRSTDTQY
TRBJ1-1 | TRBV7-8 | ASTRDGGPNTEAF
TRBJ1-5 | TRBV7-9 | ATAFDNQPQH
TRBJ1-3 | TRBV2 | ASSEGQGNSGNTIY
TRBJ2-3 | TRBV14 | ASSPFSGGGSTDTQY
TRBJ1-5 | TRBV4-2 | ASSRGTGDQPQH
TRBJ2-3 | TRBV4-3 | ASSQRTETTDTQY
TRBJ2-7 | TRBV18 | ASSPSVSSYEQY
TRBJ1-2 | TRBV6-5 | ASRKPGGRGYT
TRBJ2-7 | TRBV2 | ASSVSKRSEGAMSYEQY
TRBJ1-1 | TRBV19 | ASSIGWANKDF
TRBJ2-7 | TRBV7-9 | ASSLDDYEQY
TRBJ2-7 | TRBV11-2 | ASSLDGSAYEQY
TRBJ1-1 | TRBV9 | ASSVEGGTGEAF
TRBJ2-7 | TRBV4-3 | ASSQVLLDYEQY
TRBJ2-7 | TRBV7-9 | ASSSWGQGYEQY
TRBJ2-1 | TRBV7-8 | ASSLGHNEQF
TRBJ2-7 | TRBV11-1 | ASSLTAYEQY
TRBJ2-5 | TRBV7-9 | ASSLYEGEETQY
TRBJ2-7 | TRBV28 | ASRRLNEQY
TRBJ1-6 | TRBV21-1 | ASSQGPNSPLH
TRBJ2-5 | TRBV30 | AWRATALGGETQY
TRBJ2-7 | TRBV5-4 | ASSLLQGTFYEQY
TRBJ1-5 | TRBV14 | ASSRRGRYQPQH
TRBJ2-2 | TRBV27 | ASSFEITGELF
TRBJ1-1 | TRBV15 | ATSRDRTGRNTEAF
TRBJ1-2 | TRBV5-6 | ASRSPGDRDYGYT
TRBJ2-3 | TRBV9 | ASSPGSSGRGPDTQY
TRBJ2-7 | TRBV7-2 | ASSPQGLDEQY
TRBJ1-1 | TRBV9 | ASSPGQDGITEAF
TRBJ2-1 | TRBV5-1 | ASSPRAGASGYNEQF
TRBJ1-1 | TRBV10-3 | AISEPEPTEAF
TRBJ2-1 | TRBV4-3 | ASSHTTTSGALNEQF
TRBJ2-7 | TRBV6-4 | ASKDSLYEQY
TRBJ2-3 | TRBV7-2 | ASSPFPGTDTQY
TRBJ2-3 | TRBV5-6 | ASSWDRVSGTQY
TRBJ1-3 | TRBV15 | ATSRGQRAGNTIY
TRBJ1-2 | TRBV19 | ASSTLTAYYGYT
TRBJ1-2 | TRBV20-1 | SAVPGLGYT
TRBJ1-2 | TRBV5-4 | ASSSGCT
TRBJ1-2 | TRBV7-2 | ASSLTTGAGYGYT
TRBJ2-5 | TRBV29-1 | SVVPGQEQETQY
TRBJ1-5 | TRBV27 | ASSPQGGANQPQH
TRBJ1-2 | TRBV7-9 | ASSLEWGSYT
TRBJ1-6 | TRBV5-4 | ASSLMGDRPPLH
TRBJ2-3 | TRBV5-1 | ASSLMTTDTQY
TRBJ2-2 | TRBV10-3 | AISGESQHGELF
TRBJ1-2 | TRBV5-6 | ASSFPDRVVYGYT
TRBJ2-7 | TRBV11-3 | ASTAGELSYEQY
TRBJ1-6 | TRBV28 | ASTEVQGNISPLH
TRBJ2-5 | TRBV10-3 | AISPTPGGIQETQY
TRBJ2-1 | TRBV30 | AWSPRNNEQF
TRBJ2-1 | TRBV11-2 | ASSLWVRDEQF
TRBJ2-2 | TRBV5-1 | ASSNRITGELF
TRBJ1-6 | TRBV30 | AWKDDGNSPLH
TRBJ1-2 | TRBV5-1 | ASSLGALLDGYT
TRBJ1-4 | TRBV5-1 | ASSLEGLGGEKLF
TRBJ1-2 | TRBV5-6 | ASSRGGGYGYT
TRBJ2-6 | TRBV30 | AWRYGGDTPSGANVLT
TRBJ1-5 | TRBV30 | ALRDRLNQPQH